The 13 T cell receptor beta chains given below trace back to one sample, sequenced in a study of CXCR3-negative and CXCR3-positive naive CD8 T cells. Their antigens are not known. Overall study findings and caveats: When CXCR3-positive naive cells were set against CXCR3-negative naive cells, the former had more hydrophobic TRB CDR3s.

TRB cDNA libraries were made by UMI-labeled 5' RACE. Using the 5' RACE reads, TCRdb records one entry per CDR3 protein without DNA. Its clone listing holds some 110,000 distinct CDR3 sequences. The source material was naive CXCR3+ CD8+ T cells from blood. As to subset: CD45RO-CCR7+CD27+CD95- naive CD8+ T cells expressing CXCR3 (TNR3+). These receptor sequences come from a human donor in good health. Some clones in this sample may be carry-over from other donors' samples.

This chain connects TRBV7-3 to TRBJ2-7; TCRdb picks TRBD2, but there is no DNA to check that call. Germline CDR1 reads SGHTA; CDR2 reads FQGTGA. The CDR3 covers 14 residues. CDR3 sequence: CASSLTGGEDEQYF.

V and J are TRBV19 and TRBJ2-1. The CDR3 extends over 16 amino acids. Germline V lookup: CDR1 LNHDA, CDR2 SQIVND (reference sequence). This CDR3 is CASSIMVGGAHNEQFF. The whole variable domain, remainder taken from reference TRBV19 and TRBJ2-1, is DGGITQSPKYLFRKEGQNVTLSCEQNLNHDAMYWYRQDPGQGLRLIYYSQIVNDFQKGDIAEGYSVSREKKESFPLTVTSAQKNPTAFYLCASSIMVGGAHNEQFFGPGTRLTVL.

The chain carries TRBV7-6 and TRBJ2-7; TCRdb proposes TRBD2, but this gene call is untestable without DNA. From germline, CDR1 is SGHVS and CDR2 FNYEAQ. This CDR3 is built from 15 residues. Here the CDR3 reads CASSPLAGVSYEQYF.

The chain is built from TRBV25-1 and TRBJ1-2. This CDR3 comprises 11 residues. Germline values: CDR1 MGHDK, CDR2 SYGVNS. This CDR3 reads CASSDLYGYTF.

This chain links TRBV28 with TRBJ2-2. This CDR3 has 14 amino acids. CDR1 and CDR2 from the germline V gene are MDHEN and SYDVKM. This chain's CDR3 is CASSLGLQTGELFF.

The rearrangement joins TRBV12-3 or TRBV12-4 to TRBJ2-7; the D call of TRBD2 rests on TCRdb alone, since no DNA is present to check it. This CDR3 is 14 amino acids long. CDR3 sequence: CAITRAGSSYEQYF.

The J gene is TRBJ2-5, the V gene TRBV6-2 or TRBV6-3; TCRdb gives TRBD1 as the D gene, but with no DNA this cannot be confirmed. Germline loops: CDR1 MNHEY, CDR2 SVGEGT. CDR3 length: 15 amino acids. Here the CDR3 reads CASSSTTGGFETQYF.

This chain uses TRBV20-1 with TRBJ1-2; TCRdb's D gene call, TRBD1, goes unchecked for lack of DNA. Per the germline V gene, CDR1 is DFQATT and CDR2 is SNEGSKA (reference sequence). The CDR3 contains 13 residues. CDR3 loop: CSARTGGDYGYTF.

The genes are TRBV7-9 and TRBJ2-7; checking the TCRdb D call of TRBD1 is not possible without DNA. Germline CDR1 is SEHNR and CDR2 is FQNEAQ (reference sequence). The CDR3 sequence is 14 residues long. The CDR3 sequence: CASSLSGINYEQYF.

V and J are TRBV15 and TRBJ2-1; the TCRdb call, TRBD1, lacks DNA for checking. The CDR3 extends over 14 amino acids. CDR1 is LNHNV, CDR2 YYDKDF, per germline (reference sequence). CDR3 sequence reads: CATCRDRASNEQFF.

V is TRBV7-9 and J is TRBJ2-2; TCRdb's D call, TRBD2, is unchecked because there is no DNA. There are 17 residues in the CDR3. Germline V gene lookup returns CDR1 SEHNR and CDR2 FQNEAQ (reference sequence). CDR3 sequence reads: CASSPRLAGKNTGELFF.

This rearrangement joins TRBV14 to TRBJ2-1; no DNA is available, so the TRBD2 call from TCRdb remains unchecked. CDR1 and CDR2 (germline): SGHDN, FVKESK. The CDR3 totals 14 residues. The CDR3 here is CASSPATSYNEKFF.

The chain combines TRBV6-2 or TRBV6-3 with TRBJ2-1; TCRdb's D call, TRBD2, is unchecked because there is no DNA. The CDR3 length is 14 residues. Germline V CDR1 and CDR2: MNHEY, SVGEGT. The CDR3 region is CASDKGGTYNEQFF.